This entry features one T cell receptor beta chain sequence. The specificity of this receptor is unknown. No per-base quality is available; no much larger clone lies one base away. What this sample's treatment or condition label stands for: roughly 10-day PBMC culture with coronavirus spike peptide pools or control peptides (ViraFEST assay). The study used the ViraFEST assay, which expanded antigen-specific T cells with peptide pools and then identified expanded clonotypes by TCR sequencing. The positive SARS-CoV-2 PCR tests of the convalescent patients were dated from March to December 2020, before the Alpha, Beta and Delta variants emerged in the United States. PBMCs were cultured at roughly 2 million per well in IMDM supplemented with approximately 4.7% human AB serum and 8.5 to 10 IU/ml IL-2, with about 10 ug/ml peptide pools added. Half of the culture medium was replaced with fresh IL-2-containing medium on days 3 and 7. After about 10 days of culture, CD4+ T cells were isolated by negative selection using the EasySep CD4+ T cell isolation kit. Ficoll-Paque Plus gradient centrifugation was used to isolate PBMCs from whole blood, and the isolated PBMCs were then either used fresh or cryopreserved at -140C. In general, triplicate wells were set up for every culture condition.

Receptors were amplified or captured by PCR. TCR sequencing of DNA from cultured CD4+ T cells used the Oncomine TCR Beta short-read assay at the Johns Hopkins FTIC core. The QIAamp micro DNA kit was used to extract genomic DNA from the cultured CD4+ T cells. Oncomine TCR Beta libraries made from cultured CD4+ T cells were pooled using unique dual indexes and sequenced on an Illumina iSeq 100. The authors' pipeline ran thus. Non-productive sequences were filtered out, and CDR3s that did not start with C, did not end with F or W, or were shorter than 7 amino acids were discarded. Antigen-specific clonotypes were identified using the MANAFEST web application through comparison of peptide-stimulated wells with reference and other culture wells. Positive clones required FDR below 0.05, an odds ratio above 5, and productive frequency above 0.1% in at least two of three replicate wells. Clonotypes that were significantly expanded in both SARS-CoV-2 spike wells and at least one common cold coronavirus spike condition were defined as cross-reactive. Using R version 3.6.1, CDR3 homology was evaluated through Levenshtein distances (stringdist) along with unrooted phylogenetic trees (ape). TCRdb trimmed the raw reads at Q25, called clones with MiXCR and kept productive beta chains. Rows matching on CDR3 protein sequence are summarized as one entry with the most common DNA and genes. These V and J calls rely on TCRdb rather than the paper's analysis. The sample table contains more than 14,000 distinct CDR3 sequences; only one count was recorded for about 48% of them. Around 14% of the sample rests with the top ten.

The data were taken from a study of vaccination and CD4 T cells after COVID-19 (dated by TCRdb to 2021 to 2024). For the study in its entirety: Convalescent patients had a positive SARS-CoV-2 result on nasal swab PCR, and of these patients, nine had mild disease and one had severe disease. The spike-specific CD4+ TCR repertoire was compared before and after mRNA vaccination in approximately ten COVID-19 convalescent patients and a handful of infection-naive healthy vaccine recipients. The cultures were stimulated with overlapping spike peptide pools from SARS-CoV-2 and from the common cold coronaviruses HCoV-NL63, HCoV-OC43 and HCoV-229E. Participants got two doses of the Pfizer-BioNTech BNT162b2 vaccine (n=8) or two doses of the Moderna mRNA-1273 vaccine (n=2). In the convalescent cohort there were six males and four females, among whom were two Hispanic individuals, seven Caucasians, two Asians and one multiracial person. Post-vaccine blood samples were collected a median of about 72 days after the second vaccine dose, ranging from about 13 to 250 days. Post-COVID blood samples from convalescent patients were collected a median of roughly 100 days after diagnosis, with a range of roughly 35 to 180 days. In control cultures, a CEFX viral epitope pool was used as positive control, an HIV-1 Nef peptide pool was used as negative control, or no peptide was added. Study-wide conclusions, independent of this receptor: An increase in the median number of SARS-CoV-2-reactive clonotypes from around 20 after infection to roughly 38 after vaccination was observed, but the change was not found to be significant. Among the post-vaccine SARS-CoV-2-reactive clones in convalescent patients, a median approximately 90% showed up only after vaccination, which suggests vaccine-specific priming. Nearly all vaccine-specific clones in convalescent patients (304 of 307) were mono-reactive for SARS-CoV-2 spike rather than cross-reactive with common cold coronaviruses. Only a relatively small number of convalescent patients were included in the study, and early timepoints following natural infection were not analyzed.

The sequence was obtained from a human donor who had recovered from COVID-19. The material sequenced was CD4+ T cells from blood, cultured in vitro.

CDR3 region: CASSRPPNTEAFF. The nucleotides read TGTGCCAGCAGCCGCCCTCCGAACACTGAAGCTTTCTTT. The sequence links TRBV12-3 or TRBV12-4 to TRBJ1-1, with the D gene not confidently named. From the cysteine up to the phenylalanine, the CDR3 has a length of 13 residues. Of the read, only the CDR3 DNA is kept; its 39 bases are in frame from base 1. V is cut by 6 bases and J by 1 base, and the space between the germline ends is 9 bases.